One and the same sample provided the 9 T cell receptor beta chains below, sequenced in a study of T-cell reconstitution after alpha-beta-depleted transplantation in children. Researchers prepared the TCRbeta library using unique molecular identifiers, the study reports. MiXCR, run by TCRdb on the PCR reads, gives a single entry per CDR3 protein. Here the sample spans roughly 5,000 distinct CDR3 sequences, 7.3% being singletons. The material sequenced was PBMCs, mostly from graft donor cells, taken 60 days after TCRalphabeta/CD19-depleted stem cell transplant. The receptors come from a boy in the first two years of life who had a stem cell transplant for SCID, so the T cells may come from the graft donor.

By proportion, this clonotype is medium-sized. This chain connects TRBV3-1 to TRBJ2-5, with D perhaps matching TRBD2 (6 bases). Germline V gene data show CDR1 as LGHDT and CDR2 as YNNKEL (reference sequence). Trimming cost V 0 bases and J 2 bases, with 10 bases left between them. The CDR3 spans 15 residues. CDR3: CASSQDKRVQETQYF. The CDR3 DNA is TGTGCCAGCAGCCAAGATAAGCGGGTTCAAGAGACCCAGTACTTC.

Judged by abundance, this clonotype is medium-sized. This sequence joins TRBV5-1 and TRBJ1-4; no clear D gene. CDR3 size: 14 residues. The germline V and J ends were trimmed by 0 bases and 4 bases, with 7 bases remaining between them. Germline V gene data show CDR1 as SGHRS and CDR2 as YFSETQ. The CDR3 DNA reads TGCGCCAGCAGCTTGGGCAGATATAATGAAAAACTGTTTTTT. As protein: CASSLGRYNEKLFF.

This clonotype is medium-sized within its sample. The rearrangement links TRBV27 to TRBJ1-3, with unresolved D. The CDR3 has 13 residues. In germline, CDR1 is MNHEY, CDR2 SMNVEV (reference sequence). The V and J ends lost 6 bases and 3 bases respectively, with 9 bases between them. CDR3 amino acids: CASSKFYGNTIYF. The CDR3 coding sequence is TGTGCCAGCAGCAAATTCTATGGAAACACCATATATTTT.

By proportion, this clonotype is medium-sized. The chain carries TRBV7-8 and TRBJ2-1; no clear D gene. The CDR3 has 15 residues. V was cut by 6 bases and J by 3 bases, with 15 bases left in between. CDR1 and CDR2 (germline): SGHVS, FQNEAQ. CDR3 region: CASSYRTLYYNEQFF. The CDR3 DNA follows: TGTGCCAGCAGTTACCGGACCCTTTACTACAATGAGCAGTTCTTC.

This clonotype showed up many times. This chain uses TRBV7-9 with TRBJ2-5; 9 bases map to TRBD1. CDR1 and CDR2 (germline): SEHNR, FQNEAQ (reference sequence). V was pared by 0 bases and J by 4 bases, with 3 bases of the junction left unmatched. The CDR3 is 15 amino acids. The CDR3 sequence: CASSLATGGRETQYF. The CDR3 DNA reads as TGTGCCAGCAGCTTAGCGACAGGGGGAAGAGAGACCCAGTACTTC.

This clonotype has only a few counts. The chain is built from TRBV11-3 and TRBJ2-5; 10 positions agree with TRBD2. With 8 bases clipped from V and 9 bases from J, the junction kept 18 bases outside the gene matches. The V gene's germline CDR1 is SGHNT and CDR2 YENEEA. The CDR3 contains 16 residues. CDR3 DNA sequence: TGTGCCAGCTGCGAGGGGGGAGGGCTAGCGGGGGCCCCCCAGTACTTC. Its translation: CASCEGGGLAGAPQYF.

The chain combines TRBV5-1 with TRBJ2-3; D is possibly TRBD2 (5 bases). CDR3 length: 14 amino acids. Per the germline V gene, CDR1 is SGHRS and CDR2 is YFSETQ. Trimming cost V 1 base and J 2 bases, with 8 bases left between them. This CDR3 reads CASSLRGFTDTQYF. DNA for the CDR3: TGCGCCAGCAGCTTGCGGGGTTTCACAGATACGCAGTATTTT.

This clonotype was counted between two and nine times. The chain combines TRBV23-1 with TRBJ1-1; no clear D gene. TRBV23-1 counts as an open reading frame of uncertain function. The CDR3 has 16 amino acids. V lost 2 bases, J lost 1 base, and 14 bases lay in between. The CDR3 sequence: CASSQKVGGRNTEAFF. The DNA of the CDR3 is TGCGCCAGCAGTCAAAAAGTTGGTGGTAGGAACACTGAAGCTTTCTTT.

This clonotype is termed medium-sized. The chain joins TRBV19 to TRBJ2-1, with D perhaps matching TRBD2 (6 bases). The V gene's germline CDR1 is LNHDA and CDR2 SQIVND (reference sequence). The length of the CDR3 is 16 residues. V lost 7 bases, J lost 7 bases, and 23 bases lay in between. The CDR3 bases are TGTGCCAGTACCCATAGTGGGGGGAGGTTTTGGAATGAGCAGTTCTTC. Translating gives CASTHSGGRFWNEQFF.